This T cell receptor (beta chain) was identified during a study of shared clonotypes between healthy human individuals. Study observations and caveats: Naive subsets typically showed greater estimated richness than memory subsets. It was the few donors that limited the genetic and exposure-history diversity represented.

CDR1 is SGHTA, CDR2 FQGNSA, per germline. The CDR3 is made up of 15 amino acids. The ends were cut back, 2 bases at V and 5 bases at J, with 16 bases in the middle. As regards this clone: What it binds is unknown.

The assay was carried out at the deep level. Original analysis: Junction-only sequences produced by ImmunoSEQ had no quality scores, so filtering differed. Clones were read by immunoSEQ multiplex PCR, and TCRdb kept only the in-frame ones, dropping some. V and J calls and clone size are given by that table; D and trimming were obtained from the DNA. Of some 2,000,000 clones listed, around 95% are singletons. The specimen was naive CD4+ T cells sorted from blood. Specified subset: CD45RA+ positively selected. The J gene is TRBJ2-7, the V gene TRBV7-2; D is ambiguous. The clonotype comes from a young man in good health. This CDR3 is CASSLWFGRGDEQYF. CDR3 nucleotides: TGTGCCAGCAGCTTATGGTTTGGCCGAGGAGACGAGCAGTACTTC.